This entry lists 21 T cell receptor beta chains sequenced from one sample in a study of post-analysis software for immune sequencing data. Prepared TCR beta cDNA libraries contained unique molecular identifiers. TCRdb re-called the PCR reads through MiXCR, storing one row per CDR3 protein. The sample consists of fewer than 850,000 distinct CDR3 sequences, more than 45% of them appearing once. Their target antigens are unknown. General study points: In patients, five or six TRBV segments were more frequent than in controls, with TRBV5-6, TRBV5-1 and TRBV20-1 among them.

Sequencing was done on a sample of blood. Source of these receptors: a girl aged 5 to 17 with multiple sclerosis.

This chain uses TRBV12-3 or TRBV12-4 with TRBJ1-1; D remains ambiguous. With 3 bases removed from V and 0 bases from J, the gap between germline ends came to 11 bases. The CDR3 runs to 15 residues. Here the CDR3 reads CASSFWKSLNTEAFF. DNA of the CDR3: TGTGCCAGCAGTTTTTGGAAATCCCTGAACACTGAAGCTTTCTTT.

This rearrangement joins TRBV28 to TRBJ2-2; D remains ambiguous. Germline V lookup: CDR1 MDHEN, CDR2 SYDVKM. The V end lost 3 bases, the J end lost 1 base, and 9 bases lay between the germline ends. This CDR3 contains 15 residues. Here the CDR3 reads CASSFLWGNTGELFF. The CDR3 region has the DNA TGTGCCAGCAGTTTTCTTTGGGGGAACACCGGGGAGCTGTTTTTT.

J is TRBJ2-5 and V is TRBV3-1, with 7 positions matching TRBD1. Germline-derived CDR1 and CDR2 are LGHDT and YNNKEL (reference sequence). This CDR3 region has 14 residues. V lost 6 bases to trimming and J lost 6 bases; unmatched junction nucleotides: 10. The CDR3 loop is CASRDSLQGKTQYF. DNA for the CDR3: TGTGCCAGCAGGGACTCACTACAGGGGAAGACCCAGTACTTC.

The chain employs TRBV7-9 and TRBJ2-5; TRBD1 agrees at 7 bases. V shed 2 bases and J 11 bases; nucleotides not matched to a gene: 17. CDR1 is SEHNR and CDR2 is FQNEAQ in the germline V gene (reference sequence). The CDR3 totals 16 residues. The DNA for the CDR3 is TGTGCCAGCAGCTTAAAGGGGGCTGAGGCTATCAATGAGCAGTACTTC. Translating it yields CASSLKGAEAINEQYF.

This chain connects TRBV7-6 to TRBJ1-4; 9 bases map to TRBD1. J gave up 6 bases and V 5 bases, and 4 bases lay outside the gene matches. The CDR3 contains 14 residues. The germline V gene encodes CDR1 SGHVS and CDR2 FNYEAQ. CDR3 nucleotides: TGTGCCAGCAGCCAGGACAGGGGTTATGAAAAACTGTTTTTT. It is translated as CASSQDRGYEKLFF. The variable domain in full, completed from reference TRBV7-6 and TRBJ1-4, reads GAGVSQSPRYKVTKRGQDVALRCDPISGHVSLYWYRQALGQGPEFLTYFNYEAQQDKSGLPNDRFSAERPEGSISTLTIQRTEQRDSAMYRCASSQDRGYEKLFFGSGTQLSVL.

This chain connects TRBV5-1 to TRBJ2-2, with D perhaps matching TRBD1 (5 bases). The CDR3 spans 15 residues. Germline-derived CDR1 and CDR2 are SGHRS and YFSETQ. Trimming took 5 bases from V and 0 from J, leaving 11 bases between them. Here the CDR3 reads CASSEDTTNTGELFF. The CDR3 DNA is TGCGCCAGCAGTGAGGACACCACGAACACCGGGGAGCTGTTTTTT. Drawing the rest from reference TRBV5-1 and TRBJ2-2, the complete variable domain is KAGVTQTPRYLIKTRGQQVTLSCSPISGHRSVSWYQQTPGQGLQFLFEYFSETQRNKGNFPGRFSGRQFSNSRSEMNVSTLELGDSALYLCASSEDTTNTGELFFGEGSRLTVL.

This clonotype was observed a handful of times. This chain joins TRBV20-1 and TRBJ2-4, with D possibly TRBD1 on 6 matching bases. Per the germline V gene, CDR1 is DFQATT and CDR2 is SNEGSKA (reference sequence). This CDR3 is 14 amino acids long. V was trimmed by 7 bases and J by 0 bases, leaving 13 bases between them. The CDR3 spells CSVTDRIAKNIQYF. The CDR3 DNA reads TGCAGTGTCACAGACAGGATAGCCAAAAACATTCAGTACTTC.

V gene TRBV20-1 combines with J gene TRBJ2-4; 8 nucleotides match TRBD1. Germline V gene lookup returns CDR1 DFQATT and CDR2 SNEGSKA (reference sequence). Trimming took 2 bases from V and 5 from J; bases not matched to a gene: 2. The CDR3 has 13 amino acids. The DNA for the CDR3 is TGCAGTGCTAGACCGACAGGGGAAAACATTCAGTACTTC. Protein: CSARPTGENIQYF.

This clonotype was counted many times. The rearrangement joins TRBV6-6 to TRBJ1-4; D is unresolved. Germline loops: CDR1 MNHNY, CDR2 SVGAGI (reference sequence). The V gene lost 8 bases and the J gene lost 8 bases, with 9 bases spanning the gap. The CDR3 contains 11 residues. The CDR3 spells CASGRGEKLFF. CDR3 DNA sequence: TGTGCCAGCGGGCGAGGAGAAAAACTGTTTTTT.

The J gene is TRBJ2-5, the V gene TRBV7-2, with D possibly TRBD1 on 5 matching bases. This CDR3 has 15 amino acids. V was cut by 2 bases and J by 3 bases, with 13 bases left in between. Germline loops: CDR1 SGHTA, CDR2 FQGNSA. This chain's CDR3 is CASSLRLSREETQYF. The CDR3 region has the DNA TGTGCCAGCAGCTTAAGGCTTTCCAGGGAAGAGACCCAGTACTTC.

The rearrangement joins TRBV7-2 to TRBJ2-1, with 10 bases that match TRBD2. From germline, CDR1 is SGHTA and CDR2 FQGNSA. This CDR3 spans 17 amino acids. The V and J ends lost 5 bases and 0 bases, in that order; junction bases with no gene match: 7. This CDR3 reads CASSLRLAGLSYNEQFF. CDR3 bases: TGTGCCAGCAGCCTTCGACTAGCGGGCCTCTCCTACAATGAGCAGTTCTTC.

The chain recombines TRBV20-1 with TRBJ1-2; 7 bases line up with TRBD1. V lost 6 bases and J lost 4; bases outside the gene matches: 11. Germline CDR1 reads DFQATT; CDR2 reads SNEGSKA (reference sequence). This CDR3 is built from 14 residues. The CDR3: CSAEGQGVVYGYTF. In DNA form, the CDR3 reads TGCAGTGCGGAAGGGCAGGGGGTGGTCTATGGCTACACCTTC.

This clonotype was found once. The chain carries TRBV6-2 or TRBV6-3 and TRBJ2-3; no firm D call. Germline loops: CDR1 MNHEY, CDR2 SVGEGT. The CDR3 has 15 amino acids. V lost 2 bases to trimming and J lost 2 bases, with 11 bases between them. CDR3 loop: CASSYDGEPTDTQYF. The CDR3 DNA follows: TGTGCCAGCAGTTACGATGGGGAACCCACAGATACGCAGTATTTT.

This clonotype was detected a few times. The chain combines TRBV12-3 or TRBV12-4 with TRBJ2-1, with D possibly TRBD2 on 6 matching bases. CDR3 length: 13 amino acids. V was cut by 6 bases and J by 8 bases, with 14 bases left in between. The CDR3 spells CASSLGTYHEQFF. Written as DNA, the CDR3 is TGTGCCAGCAGCCTCGGGACTTACCATGAGCAGTTCTTC.

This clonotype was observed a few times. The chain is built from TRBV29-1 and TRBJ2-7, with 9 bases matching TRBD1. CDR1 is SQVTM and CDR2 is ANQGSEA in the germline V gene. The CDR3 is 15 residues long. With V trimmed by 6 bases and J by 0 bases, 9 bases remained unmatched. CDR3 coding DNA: TGCAGCGTCGCCAGACAGGGGGACGGCTCCTACGAGCAGTACTTC. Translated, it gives CSVARQGDGSYEQYF.

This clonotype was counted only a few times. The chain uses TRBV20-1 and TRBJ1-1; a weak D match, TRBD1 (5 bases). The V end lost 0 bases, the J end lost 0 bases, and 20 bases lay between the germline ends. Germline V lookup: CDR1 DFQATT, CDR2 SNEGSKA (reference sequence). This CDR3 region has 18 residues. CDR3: CSARDPQGDFPMNTEAFF. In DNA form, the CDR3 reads TGCAGTGCTAGAGATCCCCAGGGTGACTTCCCAATGAACACTGAAGCTTTCTTT.

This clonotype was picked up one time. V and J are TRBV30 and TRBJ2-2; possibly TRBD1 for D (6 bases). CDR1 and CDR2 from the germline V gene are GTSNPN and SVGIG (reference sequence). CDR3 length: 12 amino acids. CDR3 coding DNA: TGTGGAGGGGGAGTTCGGGCCGGGGAGCTGTTTTTT. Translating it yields CGGGVRAGELFF.

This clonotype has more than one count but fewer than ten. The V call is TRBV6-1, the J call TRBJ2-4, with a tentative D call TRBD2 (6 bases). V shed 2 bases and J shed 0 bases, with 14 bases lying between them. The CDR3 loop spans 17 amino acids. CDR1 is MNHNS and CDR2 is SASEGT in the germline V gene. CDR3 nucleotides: TGTGCCAGCAGTGAATTGCGGGGTGCAGGAGCCAAAAACATTCAGTACTTC. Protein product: CASSELRGAGAKNIQYF.

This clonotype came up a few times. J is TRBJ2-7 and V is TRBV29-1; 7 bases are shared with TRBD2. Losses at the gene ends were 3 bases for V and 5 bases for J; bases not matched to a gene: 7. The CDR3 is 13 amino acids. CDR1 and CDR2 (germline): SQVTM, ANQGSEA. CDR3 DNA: TGCAGCGTTGAGGCGGGAGATCCCAACGAGCAGTACTTC. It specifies CSVEAGDPNEQYF.

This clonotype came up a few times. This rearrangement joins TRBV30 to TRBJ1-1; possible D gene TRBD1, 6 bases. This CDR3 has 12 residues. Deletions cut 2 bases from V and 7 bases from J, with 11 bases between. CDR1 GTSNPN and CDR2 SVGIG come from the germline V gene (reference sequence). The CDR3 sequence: CAWSQRGSEAFF. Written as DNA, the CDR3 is TGTGCCTGGAGTCAAAGGGGGAGTGAAGCTTTCTTT.

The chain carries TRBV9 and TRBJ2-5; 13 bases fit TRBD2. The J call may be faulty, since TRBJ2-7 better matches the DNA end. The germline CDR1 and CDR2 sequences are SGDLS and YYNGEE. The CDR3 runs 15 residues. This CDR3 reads CASSGTSGRGGEQYF. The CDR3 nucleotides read TGTGCCAGCAGCGGGACTAGCGGGAGAGGTGGCGAGCAGTACTTC.